The 11 T cell receptor beta chains listed next were all sequenced from one sample in a study of T cells expressing NK-cell markers (dated by TCRdb to between 2020 and 2021). The library relied on 5' RACE. Instrument used: Illumina HiSeq 2000. Each entry corresponds to one CDR3 protein sequence from reads that TCRdb reprocessed, and DNA is not given. This sample's table lists some 300,000 distinct CDR3 sequences. Around 0.42% of the sample belongs to the ten largest clones. Specimen: blood T cells: a sorted CD56 or NKG2C T cell subset, CD4+ or CD8+ T cells, or bulk PBMC T cells (not recorded which). The source is a man between 18 and 35 years old in good health. Donor details come from another sample of the same person, matched by shared clones.

CDR3 in amino acids: CSVVVGGHVRYEQYF. The chain couples TRBV29-1 to TRBJ2-7; TCRdb's D call of TRBD2 is untestable without DNA. This CDR3 is 15 amino acids long. Germline V gives CDR1 SQVTM, CDR2 ANQGSEA.

The V and J genes are TRBV28 and TRBJ1-4; no DNA is available, so the TRBD1 call from TCRdb remains unchecked. Germline CDR1 is MDHEN and CDR2 is SYDVKM. The CDR3 sequence is 15 residues long. The CDR3 reads CASSLFPGGTEKLFF.

The V call is TRBV18, the J call TRBJ2-1; the TCRdb call, TRBD1, lacks DNA for checking. CDR3 length equals 16 residues. Germline V lookup: CDR1 KGHSH, CDR2 LQKENI. CDR3 loop: CASSPLGTGGTKEQFF.

J is TRBJ2-5 and V is TRBV18. The V gene's germline CDR1 is KGHSH and CDR2 LQKENI. The CDR3 runs to 13 residues. CDR3: CASSPRQQETQYF.

This chain connects TRBV7-9 to TRBJ1-1; the D call of TRBD1 rests on TCRdb alone, since no DNA is present to check it. Germline V gene lookup returns CDR1 SEHNR and CDR2 FQNEAQ (reference sequence). This CDR3 has 14 residues. CDR3 amino acids: CASSPGAMDTEAFF. The whole variable domain, remainder taken from reference TRBV7-9 and TRBJ1-1, is DTGVSQNPRHKITKRGQNVTFRCDPISEHNRLYWYRQTLGQGPEFLTYFQNEAQLEKSRLLSDRFSAERPKGSFSTLEIQRTEQGDSAMYLCASSPGAMDTEAFFGQGTRLTVV.

V is TRBV4-1 and J is TRBJ2-1. Germline CDR1 and CDR2: MGHRA and YSYEKL. The CDR3 has 13 residues. The CDR3 spells CASSQDWLSEQFF.

V is TRBV7-8 and J is TRBJ1-1. Germline V CDR1 and CDR2: SGHVS, FQNEAQ. The CDR3 totals 13 residues. The CDR3 protein is CASSLAGKIEAFF. Based on the CDR3 plus reference TRBV7-8 and TRBJ1-1, the full variable domain is GAGVSQSPRYKVAKRGQDVALRCDPISGHVSLFWYQQALGQGPEFLTYFQNEAQLDKSGLPSDRFFAERPEGSVSTLKIQRTQQEDSAVYLCASSLAGKIEAFFGQGTRLTVV.

This chain uses TRBV2 with TRBJ2-7; TCRdb proposes TRBD1, but this gene call is untestable without DNA. CDR1 is SNHLY, CDR2 FYNNEI, per germline. This CDR3 comprises 15 residues. CDR3 amino acids: CASSEEVGRGHEQYF.

V gene TRBV2 combines with J gene TRBJ2-1. Germline values: CDR1 SNHLY, CDR2 FYNNEI. This CDR3 has 13 amino acids. CDR3 loop: CAIFIHHYNEQFF. The full variable domain, its missing parts supplied by reference TRBV2 and TRBJ2-1, is EPEVTQTPSHQVTQMGQEVILRCVPISNHLYFYWYRQILGQKVEFLVSFYNNEISEKSEIFDDQFSVERPDGSNFTLKIRSTKLEDSAMYFCAIFIHHYNEQFFGPGTRLTVL.

This chain connects TRBV5-4 to TRBJ2-1; no DNA is available, so the TRBD2 call from TCRdb remains unchecked. This CDR3 region has 14 residues. Germline lookup yields CDR1 SGHNT and CDR2 YYREEE (reference sequence). CDR3 in amino acids: CASSLRAGANEQFF.

V and J are TRBV29-1 and TRBJ2-3; the D gene TCRdb calls, TRBD2, cannot be checked with no DNA. Germline V gives CDR1 SQVTM, CDR2 ANQGSEA. The CDR3 is made up of 13 amino acids. CDR3 in amino acids: CSPIARLTDTQYF.